This T cell receptor (beta chain) was identified during a study of T cell repertoires in cytomegalovirus infection. Across the whole study: It was the public TCR beta signatures that indicated both CMV infection and matching HLA type. Study-wide findings and caveats: Ex vivo responses were dominated by HLA-C-restricted CMV-specific TCR beta clonotypes. Identification of carriers of CMV plus the relevant HLA was achieved through cumulative public TCR beta family frequency.

The CDR3 length is 16 residues. Trimming at V came to 2 bases and at J to 0 bases, leaving 5 bases not matched to a gene. Germline CDR1 reads SGHRS; CDR2 reads YFSETQ. TCRdb itself ran the reads through MiXCR, one entry per CDR3 protein. The data show fewer than 200,000 distinct CDR3 sequences, roughly 14% seen once. A remark on this clonotype: Its antigen is as yet unknown.

Sequencing was done on a sample of PBMCs. This sequence was found in a human donor in good health (CMV status not recorded). Some clones in this sample may be carry-over from other donors' samples. The chain has TRBV5-1 and TRBJ2-1; 7 bases map to TRBD2. This CDR3 is CASSLRRESSYNEQFF. The DNA for the CDR3 is TGCGCCAGCAGCTTAAGGCGGGAGTCCTCCTACAATGAGCAGTTCTTC.